The T cell receptor beta chain described here comes from a study of blood T cell repertoires in COVID-19. Study at large: Acute and convalescent COVID-19 samples came from the United States, Italy and Spain. From T cells, B-cell-depleted T cells, or PBMCs came the material, which was cDNA or gDNA.

Authors' analysis steps: Quantification of nucleated cells was approximated via reference gene primer amplification. The assay was immunoSEQ multiplex PCR, and TCRdb's table has in-frame clones only and misses some. V, J and clone size are those of that table, while D and trimming were read from the DNA. This table has under 100,000 clones, less than 95% appearing once. J was trimmed by 2 bases and V by 0 bases; bases with no gene match: 3. From germline, CDR1 is KGHDR and CDR2 SFDVKD. This CDR3 has 16 amino acids. The clonotype comes from a man between 45 and 60 years old with acute or convalescent COVID-19. The genes are TRBV24-1 and TRBJ2-3; 8 bases line up with TRBD2. Specimen: peripheral blood. CDR3 bases: TGTGCCACCAGTGATTTGAAGCGGGAGCCCACAGATACGCAGTATTTT. Its protein is CATSDLKREPTDTQYF.